One and the same sample provided the 12 T cell receptor beta chains below, sequenced in a study of cytomegalovirus exposure and HLA in healthy donors. Amplification used 60 Vbeta primers and 13 Jbeta primers. Profiling relied on immunoSEQ multiplex PCR, and the TCRdb table lists in-frame clones only, not all of them. This table holds approximately 150,000 clones, 79% found once. Sample: PBMCs. Source of these receptors: a man aged 35-49 years in good health and CMV-seronegative.

The gene calls are TRBV30 and TRBJ2-1; 7 bases are shared with TRBD2. V was pared by 2 bases and J by 8 bases, with 12 bases of the junction left unmatched. The CDR3 runs 15 residues. The V gene's germline CDR1 is GTSNPN and CDR2 SVGIG (reference sequence). CDR3 DNA sequence: TGTGCCTGGAGTCCCCTGGCGGGAGCATTAGATGAGCAGTTCTTC. Protein product: CAWSPLAGALDEQFF.

J is TRBJ2-4 and V is TRBV6-6, with 13 bases identical to TRBD2. The CDR3 loop spans 14 amino acids. The germline V gene has CDR1 MNHNY and CDR2 SVGAGI (reference sequence). J was trimmed by 9 bases and V by 6 bases; bases with no gene match: 5. In DNA, the CDR3 is TGTGCCAGCAGCCCACTAGCGGGAGGGAGCATTCAGTACTTC. Amino acid sequence: CASSPLAGGSIQYF.

The gene calls are TRBV18 and TRBJ2-3, with TRBD2 identical over 8 bases. The length of the CDR3 is 16 residues. With V trimmed by 3 bases and J by 4 bases, 9 bases remained unmatched. The V gene's germline CDR1 is KGHSH and CDR2 LQKENI. CDR3: CASSPRGGTLPDTQYF. The DNA for the CDR3 is TGTGCCAGCTCACCTCGCGGGGGGACCTTACCAGATACGCAGTATTTT.

The rearrangement joins TRBV7-2 to TRBJ1-5; D is unresolved. The CDR3 has 13 residues. The germline V gene has CDR1 SGHTA and CDR2 FQGNSA. Trimming removed 3 bases from V and 7 bases from J, with 10 bases in between. The CDR3 protein is CASSFTSGQPQHF. In nucleotides, the CDR3 is TGTGCCAGCAGCTTTACCTCGGGGCAGCCCCAGCATTTT.

Of note for this clone: Other DNA sequences in the sample encode the same CDR3. This chain joins TRBV28 and TRBJ1-3; D is ambiguous. V was clipped by 4 bases and J by 0 bases, with 7 bases between them. CDR1 and CDR2 from the germline V gene are MDHEN and SYDVKM. The CDR3 has 14 amino acids. DNA for the CDR3: TGTGCCAGCAGTTCAGGAGGCTCTGGAAACACCATATATTTT. It specifies CASSSGGSGNTIYF.

This clone occurred once. The chain joins TRBV19 to TRBJ1-2; 10 nucleotides align to TRBD1. The V gene end was trimmed by 6 bases and the J gene end by 4 bases; junction bases not matched to a gene: 5. Germline-derived CDR1 and CDR2 are LNHDA and SQIVND (reference sequence). This CDR3 region has 14 residues. The DNA for the CDR3 is TGTGCCAGTAGAGGGACAGGGGATCGCTATGGCTACACCTTC. It encodes CASRGTGDRYGYTF.

In its sample, this clone was seen a few times. The V call is TRBV11-2, the J call TRBJ2-1, with TRBD2 identical over 9 bases. This CDR3 contains 15 residues. Germline CDR1 reads SGHAT; CDR2 reads FQNNGV. Trimming removed 5 bases from V and 8 bases from J; junction bases left unmatched: 10. The CDR3 loop reads CASSPAIAGVHEQFF. CDR3 coding DNA: TGTGCCAGCAGCCCGGCGATAGCGGGAGTACATGAGCAGTTCTTC. The full variable domain, its missing parts supplied by reference TRBV11-2 and TRBJ2-1, is EAGVAQSPRYKIIEKRQSVAFWCNPISGHATLYWYQQILGQGPKLLIQFQNNGVVDDSQLPKDRFSAERLKGVDSTLKIQPAKLEDSAVYLCASSPAIAGVHEQFFGPGTRLTVL.

This clone has just one count. The chain is built from TRBV9 and TRBJ1-1; D is uncertain. CDR3 size: 15 residues. CDR1 is SGDLS, CDR2 YYNGEE, per germline. Trimming left V 0 bases short and J 1 base short, with 10 bases between. This CDR3 reads CASSVVWWRNTEAFF. The CDR3, as DNA: TGTGCCAGCAGCGTAGTCTGGTGGAGGAACACTGAAGCTTTCTTT.

As concerns this clone: Other DNA sequences of this sample code for an identical CDR3. The V gene is TRBV30, the J gene TRBJ1-5, with a tentative D call TRBD1 (5 bases). V was shortened by 2 bases and J by 5 bases, with 10 bases between the two germline ends. The CDR3 is made up of 13 amino acids. Germline assignment: CDR1 GTSNPN and CDR2 SVGIG (reference sequence). CDR3 loop: CAWSPGLDQPQHF. Written as DNA, the CDR3 is TGTGCCTGGAGTCCAGGGCTCGATCAGCCCCAGCATTTT.

The rearrangement uses TRBV7-2 and TRBJ2-2; D gene ambiguous. This CDR3 is built from 13 residues. Trimming removed 3 bases from V and 4 bases from J, with 6 bases in between. Germline lookup yields CDR1 SGHTA and CDR2 FQGNSA. In nucleotides, the CDR3 is TGTGCCAGCAGCTTGCCGGTCACCGGGGAGCTGTTTTTT. Translated: CASSLPVTGELFF.

This clone was seen a handful of times. V gene TRBV5-1 combines with J gene TRBJ2-5; 7 bases match TRBD2. J was trimmed by 5 bases and V by 0 bases; bases with no gene match: 10. Germline V CDR1 and CDR2: SGHRS, YFSETQ. The CDR3 spans 16 residues. CDR3 DNA sequence: TGCGCCAGCAGCTTGGAAGCGGGGACTACCGGGGAGACCCAGTACTTC. Its translation: CASSLEAGTTGETQYF.

The rearrangement joins TRBV13 to TRBJ1-2; 7 bases are a match to TRBD1. The germline CDR1 and CDR2 sequences are PRHDT and FYEKMQ (reference sequence). V lost 5 bases and J lost 4; bases outside the gene matches: 19. The CDR3 contains 18 residues. The CDR3 region has the DNA TGTGCCAGCAGCACCACCGAACCGGAGACAGGGACAACCTATGGCTACACCTTC. It is translated as CASSTTEPETGTTYGYTF.